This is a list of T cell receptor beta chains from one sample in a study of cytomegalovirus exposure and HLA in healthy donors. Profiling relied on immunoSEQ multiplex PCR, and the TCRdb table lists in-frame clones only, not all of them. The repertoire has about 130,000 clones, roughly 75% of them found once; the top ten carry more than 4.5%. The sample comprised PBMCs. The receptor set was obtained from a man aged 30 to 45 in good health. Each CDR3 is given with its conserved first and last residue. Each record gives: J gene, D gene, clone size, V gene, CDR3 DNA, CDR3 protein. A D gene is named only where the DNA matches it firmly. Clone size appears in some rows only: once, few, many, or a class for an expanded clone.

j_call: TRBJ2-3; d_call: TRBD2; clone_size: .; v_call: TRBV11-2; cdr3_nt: TGTGCCGCGGCGAGAGGGGTAGCGGGAGGTACGCAGTATTTT; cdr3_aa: CAAARGVAGGTQYF
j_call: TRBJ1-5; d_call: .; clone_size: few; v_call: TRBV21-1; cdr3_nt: TGTGCCCCGTCCTCGAGCATCCCTCCACTCAATCAGCCCCAGCATTTT; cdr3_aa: CAPSSSIPPLNQPQHF
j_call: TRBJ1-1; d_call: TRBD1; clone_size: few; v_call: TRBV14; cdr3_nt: TGTGCCAGCAGCCAAGATCGGGCTACCGGGACAGACCCCACTGAAGCTTTCTTT; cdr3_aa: CASSQDRATGTDPTEAFF
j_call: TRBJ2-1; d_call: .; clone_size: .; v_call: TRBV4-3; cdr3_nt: TGCGCCAGCAGCCTGAGTGGTGGGAGTGTAGCCAATGAGCAGTTCTTC; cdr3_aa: CASSLSGGSVANEQFF
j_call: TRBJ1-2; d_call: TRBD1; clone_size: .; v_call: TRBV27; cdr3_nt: TGTGCCAGCAGTTCATCAACAGGGGGCAGCTATGGCTACACCTTC; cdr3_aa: CASSSSTGGSYGYTF
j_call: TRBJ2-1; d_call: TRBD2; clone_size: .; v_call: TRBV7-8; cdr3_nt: TGTGCCAGCAGCTTCTGGGGGGCTAGCGGGAGGGCCTTGCAGTTCTTC; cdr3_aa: CASSFWGASGRALQFF
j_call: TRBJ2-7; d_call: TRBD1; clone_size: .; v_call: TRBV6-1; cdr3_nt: TGTGCCAGCAGTGAAGCGGGGGGACAGGGGGCCTACGAGCAGTACTTC; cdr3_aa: CASSEAGGQGAYEQYF
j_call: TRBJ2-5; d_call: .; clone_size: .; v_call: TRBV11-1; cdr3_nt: TGTGCCAGCAGCCCCGGACGGGGTTGGGAGACCCAGTACTTC; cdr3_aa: CASSPGRGWETQYF
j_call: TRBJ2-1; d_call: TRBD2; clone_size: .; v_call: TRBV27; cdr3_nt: TGTGCCAGCAGTTTTCTCACTAGCGACAATGAGCAGTTCTTC; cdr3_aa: CASSFLTSDNEQFF
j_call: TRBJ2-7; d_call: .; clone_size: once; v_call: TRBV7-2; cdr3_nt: TGTGCCAGCAGCTTACAGGGGCTTTCCTACGAGCAGTACTTC; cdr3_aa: CASSLQGLSYEQYF
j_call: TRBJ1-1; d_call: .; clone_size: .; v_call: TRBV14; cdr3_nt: TGTGCCAGCAGCCATCCAGAAGGGGTCAGGTTCACTGAAGCTTTCTTT; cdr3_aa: CASSHPEGVRFTEAFF
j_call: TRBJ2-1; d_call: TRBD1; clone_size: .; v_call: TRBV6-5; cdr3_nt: TGTGCCAGCAGACGACAGGGGGCTACCGGGGAGCAGTTCTTC; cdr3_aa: CASRRQGATGEQFF
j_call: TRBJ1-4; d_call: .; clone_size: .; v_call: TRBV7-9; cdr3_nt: TGTGCCAGCAGCTTACGGGACACCACAACTAATGAAAAACTGTTTTTT; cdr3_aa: CASSLRDTTTNEKLFF
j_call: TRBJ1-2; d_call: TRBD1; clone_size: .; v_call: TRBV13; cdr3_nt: TGTGCCAGCAGCTCCTCGGGACAGGGCTCTGGAGGCTACACCTTC; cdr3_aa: CASSSSGQGSGGYTF
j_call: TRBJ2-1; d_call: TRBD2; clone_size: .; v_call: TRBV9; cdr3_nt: TGTGCCAGCAGCGTCGGAACGGGAGGAACGACCATCATGGTGGTCAATGAGCAGTTCTTC; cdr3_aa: CASSVGTGGTTIMVVNEQFF
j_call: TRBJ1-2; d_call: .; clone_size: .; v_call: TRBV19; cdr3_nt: TGTGCCAGCGGCCGGGGGGGCAGGCACTATGGCTACACCTTC; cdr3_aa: CASGRGGRHYGYTF
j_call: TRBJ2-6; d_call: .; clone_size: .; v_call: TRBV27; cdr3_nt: TGTGCCAGCAGTTTGGTCAGGTCAGGGGCCAACGTCCTGACTTTC; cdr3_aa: CASSLVRSGANVLTF
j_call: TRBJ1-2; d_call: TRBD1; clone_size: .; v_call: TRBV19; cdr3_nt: TGTGCCGGTAGTAGACAGGGACGCGGAAACTATGGCTACACCTTC; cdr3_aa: CAGSRQGRGNYGYTF
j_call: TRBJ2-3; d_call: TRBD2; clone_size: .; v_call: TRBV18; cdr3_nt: TGTGCCAGCTCACCACAATTAGCGGGAGGGGACTCTAGCACAGATACGCAGTATTTT; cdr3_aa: CASSPQLAGGDSSTDTQYF
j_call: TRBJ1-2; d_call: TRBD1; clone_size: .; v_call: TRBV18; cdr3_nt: TGTGCCAGCTCACCCCGACAGGGTGACTATGGCTACACCTTC; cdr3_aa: CASSPRQGDYGYTF
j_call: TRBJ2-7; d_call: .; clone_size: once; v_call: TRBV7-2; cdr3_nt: TGTGCCAGCAGCTTAGCGCCCGGGGGAGGCTACGAGCAGTACTTC; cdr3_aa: CASSLAPGGGYEQYF
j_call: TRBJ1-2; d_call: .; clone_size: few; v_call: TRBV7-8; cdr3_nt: TGTGCCAGCAGCTTAAGGGAGGCTAACTATGGCTACACCTTC; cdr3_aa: CASSLREANYGYTF
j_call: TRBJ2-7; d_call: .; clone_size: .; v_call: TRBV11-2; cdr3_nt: TGTGCCAGCAGCCCCCCAGGCGGGGCCTACGAGCAGTACTTC; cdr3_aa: CASSPPGGAYEQYF
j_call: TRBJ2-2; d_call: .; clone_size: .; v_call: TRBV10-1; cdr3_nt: TGCGCCAGCAGCGCCACTCGGGTGCCCGGGGAGCTGTTTTTT; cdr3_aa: CASSATRVPGELFF
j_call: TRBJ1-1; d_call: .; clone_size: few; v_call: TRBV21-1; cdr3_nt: TGTGCCAGCAGCGACCCCGGGGGGGAGTACACTGAAGCTTTCTTT; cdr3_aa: CASSDPGGEYTEAFF
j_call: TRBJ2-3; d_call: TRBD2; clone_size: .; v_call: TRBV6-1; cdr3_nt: TGTGCCAGCAGTGCTCGGACTAGCGGCACAGATACGCAGTATTTT; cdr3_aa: CASSARTSGTDTQYF
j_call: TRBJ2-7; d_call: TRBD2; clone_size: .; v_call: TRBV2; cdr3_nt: TGTGCCAGCAGTGAAGGCGGGAGGAGCTCCTACGAGCAGTACTTC; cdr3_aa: CASSEGGRSSYEQYF
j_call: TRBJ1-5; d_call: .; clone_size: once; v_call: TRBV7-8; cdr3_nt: TGTGCCAGCAGCACCAAGACAGGACCTCTTGGGCCCCAGCATTTT; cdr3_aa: CASSTKTGPLGPQHF
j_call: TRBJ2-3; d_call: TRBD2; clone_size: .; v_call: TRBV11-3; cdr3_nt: TGTGCCAGCAGCTTCGGCCGATTGGCGGGAGGAACAGATACGCAGTATTTT; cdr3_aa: CASSFGRLAGGTDTQYF
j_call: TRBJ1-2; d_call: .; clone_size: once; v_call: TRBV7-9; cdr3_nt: TGTGCCAGCAGCTTCCGGACAGACGAGCAAATCTATGGCTACACCTTC; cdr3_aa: CASSFRTDEQIYGYTF
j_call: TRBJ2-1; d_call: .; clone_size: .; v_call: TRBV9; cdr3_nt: TGTGCCAGCAGCGCCTCTAGCAGCTCCTACAATGAGCAGTTCTTC; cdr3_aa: CASSASSSSYNEQFF
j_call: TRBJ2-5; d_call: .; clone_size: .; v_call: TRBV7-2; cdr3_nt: TGTGCCAGCAGCCCATCCACAGGACCTGGGGGGGAGACCCAGTACTTC; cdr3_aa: CASSPSTGPGGETQYF
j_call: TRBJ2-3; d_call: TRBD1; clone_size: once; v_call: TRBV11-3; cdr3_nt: TGTGCCAGCAGCTTAGCCGGGACAGGGGGCAGAGATACGCAGTATTTT; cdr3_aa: CASSLAGTGGRDTQYF
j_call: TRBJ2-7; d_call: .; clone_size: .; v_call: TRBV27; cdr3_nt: TGTGCCAGCAGTTTCTCAACAGGATCCTACGAGCAGTACTTC; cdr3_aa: CASSFSTGSYEQYF
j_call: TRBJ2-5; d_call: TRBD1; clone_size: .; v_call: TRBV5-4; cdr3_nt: TGTGCCAGCAGCCGGGTGGGACAGGGGCAAGAGACCCAGTACTTC; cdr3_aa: CASSRVGQGQETQYF
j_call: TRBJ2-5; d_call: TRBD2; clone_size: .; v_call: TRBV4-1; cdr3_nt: TGCGCCAGCAGCAGGCTAGCGGGAGTTGAGACCCAGTACTTC; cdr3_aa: CASSRLAGVETQYF
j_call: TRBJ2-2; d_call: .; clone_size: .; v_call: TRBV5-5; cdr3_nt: TGTGCCAGCAGCTTGGGCAGCACCGGGGAGCTGTTTTTT; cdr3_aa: CASSLGSTGELFF
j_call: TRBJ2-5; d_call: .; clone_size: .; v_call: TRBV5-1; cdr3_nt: TGCGCCAGCAGCTTGGCCGACAGCCCCAGAGAGACCCAGTACTTC; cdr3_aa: CASSLADSPRETQYF
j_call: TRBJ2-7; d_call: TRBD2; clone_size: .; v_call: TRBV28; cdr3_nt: TGTGCCAGCAGTCCCCCGACTAGCGGATCCTACGAGCAGTACTTC; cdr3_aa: CASSPPTSGSYEQYF
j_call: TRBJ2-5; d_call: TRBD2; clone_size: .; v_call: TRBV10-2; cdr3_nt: TGCGCCAGCAGTCCGGGACTAGCGCTGGAGACCCAGTACTTC; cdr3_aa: CASSPGLALETQYF
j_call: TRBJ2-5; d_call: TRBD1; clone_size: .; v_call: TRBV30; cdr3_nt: TGTGCCTGGGCCCGGGGGACAGGGTGGGGGTACCAAGAGACCCAGTACTTC; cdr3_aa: CAWARGTGWGYQETQYF
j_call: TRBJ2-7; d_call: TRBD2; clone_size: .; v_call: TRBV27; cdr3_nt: TGTGCCAGCATGGGGGGGGCCTACGAGCAGTACTTC; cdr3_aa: CASMGGAYEQYF
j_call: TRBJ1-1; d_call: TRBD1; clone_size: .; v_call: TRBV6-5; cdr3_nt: TGTGCCACCCTGCCCTCAAGGGGGCCGAACACTGAAGCTTTCTTT; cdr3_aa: CATLPSRGPNTEAFF
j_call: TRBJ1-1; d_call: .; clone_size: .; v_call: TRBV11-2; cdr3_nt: TGTGCCAGCAGCTTAGTTCCAGGGATGAACACTGAAGCTTTCTTT; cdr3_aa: CASSLVPGMNTEAFF
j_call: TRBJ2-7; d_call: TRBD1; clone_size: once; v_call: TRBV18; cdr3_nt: TGTGCCAGCTCACCAGGGACAGGGGGCTACGAGCAGTACTTC; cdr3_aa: CASSPGTGGYEQYF
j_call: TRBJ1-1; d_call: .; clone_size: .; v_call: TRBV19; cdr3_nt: TGTGCCAGTAACACCCCTGGCGGGAGTGGCACTGAAGCTTTCTTT; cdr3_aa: CASNTPGGSGTEAFF
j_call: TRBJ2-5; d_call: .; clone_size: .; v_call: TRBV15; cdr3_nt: TGTGCCACCAGCAGAGATCTCGGGATAGAGACCCAGTACTTC; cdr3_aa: CATSRDLGIETQYF
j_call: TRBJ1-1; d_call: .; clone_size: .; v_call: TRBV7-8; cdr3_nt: TGTGCCAGCAGCACCCTCGGGAACACTGAAGCTTTCTTT; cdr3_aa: CASSTLGNTEAFF
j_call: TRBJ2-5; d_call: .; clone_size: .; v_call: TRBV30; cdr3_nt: TGTGCCTGGAGGGGAATAGCGGAAGAGACCCAGTACTTC; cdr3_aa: CAWRGIAEETQYF